The rows below give T cell receptor beta chains drawn from one sample of a study of blood T cell repertoires in COVID-19. Some clones are missing from TCRdb's copy, which holds only in-frame ones; the method was immunoSEQ multiplex PCR. The sample records over 250,000 clones, more than 85% being singletons. The sequenced material came from peripheral blood. The receptors were sampled from a person between 18 and 30 years old with COVID-19, enrolled during active disease. The CDR3 runs from the conserved cysteine through the conserved F or W. The D gene is left open where the match is weak. Only some rows state a clone size, as once, few, many or a class for expanded clones.

j_call v_call clone_size d_call cdr3_length cdr3_aa cdr3_nt
TRBJ1-2 TRBV14 NA NA 14 CASSKAGSGNGYTF TGTGCCAGCAGCAAAGCAGGATCGGGGAATGGCTACACCTTC
TRBJ2-5 TRBV2 NA NA 13 CASKGRGGETQYF TGTGCCAGCAAGGGCAGGGGAGGGGAGACCCAGTACTTC
TRBJ2-1 TRBV3-1/TRBV3-2 NA NA 13 CASSQELLDEQFF TGTGCCAGCAGCCAAGAACTCCTCGATGAGCAGTTCTTC
TRBJ2-2 TRBV6-5 NA TRBD1 15 CASSYSKTGGRELFF TGTGCCAGCAGTTACTCGAAGACAGGGGGGAGGGAGCTGTTTTTT
TRBJ2-5 TRBV27 NA TRBD2 15 CASAGLAGGEETQYF TGTGCCAGCGCCGGACTAGCGGGAGGAGAGGAGACCCAGTACTTC
TRBJ2-3 TRBV11-2 NA TRBD2 14 CASSLDGGADTQYF TGTGCCAGCAGCTTAGATGGGGGGGCAGATACGCAGTATTTT
TRBJ1-6 TRBV28 NA NA 14 CATRRSSYNSPLHF TGTGCCACGCGGCGGAGCTCCTATAATTCACCCCTCCACTTT
TRBJ2-1 TRBV12-3/TRBV12-4 NA NA 13 CASSLQGWNEQFF TGTGCCAGCAGTTTACAGGGGTGGAATGAGCAGTTCTTC
TRBJ2-7 TRBV5-6 NA NA 15 CASSSSSGYTYEQYF TGTGCCAGCAGCTCGAGCTCAGGGTATACCTACGAGCAGTACTTC
TRBJ1-2 TRBV2 few NA 12 CASSEVGGGYTF TGTGCCAGCAGTGAAGTAGGGGGTGGCTACACCTTC
TRBJ1-5 TRBV6-6 NA TRBD1 14 CAADRADSNQPQHF TGTGCCGCAGACAGGGCCGATAGCAATCAGCCCCAGCATTTT
TRBJ1-1 TRBV11-2 NA NA 13 CASSLDPNTEAFF TGTGCCAGCAGCTTAGACCCAAACACTGAAGCTTTCTTT
TRBJ2-7 TRBV5-8 once NA 14 CASSLGAGAYEQYF TGTGCCAGCAGCTTGGGGGCAGGGGCCTACGAGCAGTACTTC
TRBJ1-2 TRBV19 NA NA 12 CASSMSVYGYTF TGTGCCAGTAGTATGTCCGTCTATGGCTACACCTTC
TRBJ1-1 TRBV29-1 NA NA 11 CSGVTGTEAFF TGCAGCGGGGTGACGGGAACTGAAGCTTTCTTT
TRBJ1-2 TRBV10-3 NA NA 20 CAISPHINRQERDYNYGYTF TGTGCCATCAGTCCGCACATAAATAGACAGGAAAGAGACTATAACTATGGCTACACCTTC
TRBJ1-6 TRBV6-5 few TRBD1 14 CASSLGQYNSPLHF TGTGCCAGCAGCCTGGGACAGTATAATTCACCCCTCCACTTT
TRBJ2-7 TRBV29-1 NA TRBD1 12 CSFQDRFYEQYF TGCAGCTTTCAGGACAGGTTCTACGAGCAGTACTTC
TRBJ2-7 TRBV5-1 once TRBD1 13 CASTRDSSYEQYF TGCGCCAGCACCCGGGACAGCTCCTACGAGCAGTACTTC
TRBJ1-4 TRBV7-9 once NA 16 CASSLGRTATNEKLFF TGTGCCAGCAGCCTCGGCCGGACAGCAACTAATGAAAAACTGTTTTTT
TRBJ1-4 TRBV19 NA TRBD1 14 CASSAGTGVEKLFF TGTGCCAGTAGTGCCGGGACAGGGGTGGAAAAACTGTTTTTT
TRBJ1-6 TRBV6-2/TRBV6-3 NA TRBD1 13 CASSRQGDSPLHF TGTGCCAGCAGTCGACAGGGGGATTCACCCCTCCACTTT
TRBJ1-3 TRBV28 NA TRBD1 19 CASSSQYGFGTGPGNTIYF TGTGCCAGCAGTTCCCAGTATGGGTTCGGGACAGGGCCCGGAAACACCATATATTTT
TRBJ1-6 TRBV10-3 NA NA 13 CATKGAYNSPLHF TGTGCCACCAAGGGGGCCTATAATTCACCCCTCCACTTT
TRBJ2-1 TRBV3-1/TRBV3-2 NA TRBD1 12 CASSQSRGEQFF TGTGCCAGCAGCCAGTCCAGGGGGGAGCAGTTCTTC
TRBJ2-7 TRBV7-9 NA TRBD2 17 CASSLPSGSALTYEQYF TGTGCCAGCAGCCTCCCTAGCGGGAGCGCCTTAACCTACGAGCAGTACTTC
TRBJ2-1 TRBV28 NA NA 15 CASSLAQGAYNEQFF TGTGCCAGCAGTTTGGCACAGGGCGCCTACAATGAGCAGTTCTTC
TRBJ2-3 TRBV19 once NA 14 CASSAARNTDTQYF TGTGCCAGTAGCGCGGCCCGAAACACAGATACGCAGTATTTT
TRBJ2-5 TRBV28 NA TRBD2 15 CASSSSIAGRETQYF TGTGCCAGCAGTTCCTCTATAGCGGGCAGGGAGACCCAGTACTTC
TRBJ2-7 TRBV5-4 NA TRBD1 19 CASSATGTGGLAGAGEQYF TGTGCCAGCAGCGCTACCGGGACAGGGGGCTTAGCGGGAGCTGGCGAGCAGTACTTC
TRBJ2-2 TRBV2 NA TRBD1 16 CASRDDRDANTGELFF TGTGCCAGCAGAGACGACAGGGACGCGAACACCGGGGAGCTGTTTTTT
TRBJ2-1 TRBV24-1 NA NA 12 CATSLLGNEQFF TGTGCCACCAGCTTACTAGGGAATGAGCAGTTCTTC
TRBJ1-6 TRBV27 NA NA 13 CASSYQGLSPLHF TGTGCCAGCAGTTACCAGGGTCTCTCACCCCTCCACTTT
TRBJ2-3 TRBV28 once NA 16 CASSFPGGGSADTQYF TGTGCCAGCAGTTTCCCGGGAGGGGGCAGCGCAGATACGCAGTATTTT
TRBJ1-4 TRBV7-2 NA TRBD1 15 CASSLGGTGSEKLFF TGTGCCAGCAGCTTGGGGGGGACAGGGAGTGAAAAACTGTTTTTT
TRBJ2-1 TRBV9 NA NA 15 CASSVGQGGVNEQFF TGTGCCAGCAGCGTAGGACAGGGAGGAGTCAATGAGCAGTTCTTC
TRBJ2-5 TRBV5-1 NA TRBD2 13 CASSLTSAETQYF TGCGCCAGCAGCCTGACTAGCGCGGAGACCCAGTACTTC
TRBJ1-3 TRBV3-1/TRBV3-2 NA NA 15 CASSQVGNSGNTIYF TGTGCCAGCAGCCAAGTCGGGAACTCTGGAAACACCATATATTTT
TRBJ1-5 TRBV12-3/TRBV12-4 NA TRBD1 13 CASSRTGAQPQHF TGTGCCAGCAGTAGGACAGGGGCCCAGCCCCAGCATTTT
TRBJ2-7 TRBV11-2 few TRBD1 14 CASSVGQASYEQYF TGTGCCAGCAGCGTGGGACAGGCGTCCTACGAGCAGTACTTC
TRBJ1-5 TRBV19 NA TRBD1 17 CASKGQGADLSNQPQHF TGTGCCAGTAAGGGACAGGGGGCCGACCTTAGCAATCAGCCCCAGCATTTT
TRBJ2-1 TRBV18 NA TRBD2 14 CASSPSSSGGSQFF TGTGCCAGCTCACCCTCTTCGAGCGGGGGCAGTCAGTTCTTC
TRBJ1-5 TRBV25-1 NA TRBD1 12 CASRQGFEPQHF TGTGCCAGCAGACAGGGGTTTGAGCCCCAGCATTTT
TRBJ2-7 TRBV27 NA TRBD1 13 CASSFGTGNEQYF TGTGCCAGCAGTTTTGGGACAGGGAACGAGCAGTACTTC
TRBJ2-1 TRBV29-1 NA NA 14 CSVGGLSHYNEQFF TGCAGCGTTGGGGGACTGTCCCACTACAATGAGCAGTTCTTC
TRBJ1-2 TRBV7-2 few NA 14 CASSQGMINYGYTF TGTGCCAGCAGCCAGGGGATGATCAACTATGGCTACACCTTC
TRBJ2-7 TRBV5-6 NA TRBD2 16 CASSLLAGVTNYEQYF TGTGCCAGCAGCTTACTAGCGGGTGTTACGAACTACGAGCAGTACTTC
TRBJ2-1 TRBV1 NA NA 16 CTSSQEGAGGPLEQFF TGCACCAGCAGCCAAGAGGGGGCGGGAGGGCCGTTGGAGCAGTTCTTC
TRBJ2-2 TRBV5-1 NA TRBD1 16 CASSTGTGGGTGELFF TGCGCCAGCAGCACCGGGACAGGGGGTGGAACCGGGGAGCTGTTTTTT
TRBJ2-2 TRBV7-6 NA TRBD2 14 CASSLLAGGGELFF TGTGCCAGCAGCCTACTTGCGGGAGGAGGGGAGCTGTTTTTT
TRBJ2-2 TRBV7-9 NA TRBD2 18 CASSLAPRLAGDTGELFF TGTGCCAGCAGCTTAGCCCCTCGGCTAGCGGGAGATACCGGGGAGCTGTTTTTT
TRBJ1-1 TRBV28 NA NA 12 CASSPLGAEAFF TGTGCCAGCAGCCCCCTCGGAGCTGAAGCTTTCTTT
TRBJ2-3 TRBV27 NA TRBD1 16 CASSSWDRGISDTQYF TGTGCCAGCAGCTCTTGGGACAGGGGGATATCAGATACGCAGTATTTT
TRBJ2-1 TRBV3-1/TRBV3-2 NA TRBD2 17 CASSQAKGLAGYNEQFF TGTGCCAGCAGCCAAGCCAAAGGACTAGCGGGTTACAATGAGCAGTTCTTC
TRBJ2-1 TRBV28 NA NA 17 CASSFFQGDSAYNEQFF TGTGCCAGCAGTTTTTTTCAGGGCGACTCCGCCTACAATGAGCAGTTCTTC